These 30 T cell receptor beta chains were all obtained from the same sample, sequenced in a study of shared clonotypes between healthy human individuals. Naivety among CD8 cells was defined by CD45RO negativity and positive CCR7 selection, thereby excluding terminally differentiated effector memory CD45RA+ cells. The protocol was immunoSEQ multiplex PCR, while the TCRdb copy is restricted to in-frame clones and leaves out a portion. Of about 750,000 clones in the sample, roughly 92% are singletons; the top ten hold around 24%. The source material was naive CD8+ T cells sorted from blood. Every receptor here comes from a man aged 25-40 years in good health.

The chain joins TRBV4-3 to TRBJ2-7, with unresolved D. The CDR3 length is 14 residues. Germline CDR1 is LGHNA and CDR2 is YSLEER. Trimming took 1 base from V and 3 from J, leaving 10 bases between them. The CDR3 coding sequence is TGCGCCAGCAGCCAAGGAGACGGGCGCTACGAGCAGTACTTC. Its protein is CASSQGDGRYEQYF.

This sequence joins TRBV5-6 and TRBJ2-3, with a possible D match to TRBD1 (6 bases). The CDR3 sequence is 15 residues long. The germline V gene has CDR1 SGHDT and CDR2 YYEEEE. Trimming removed 5 bases at V and 2 bases at J, with 15 bases between. The CDR3 here is CASRPRQVDTDTQYF. In DNA, the CDR3 is TGTGCCAGCAGACCTCGACAGGTGGACACAGATACGCAGTATTTT. The full variable domain, completed using reference TRBV5-6 and TRBJ2-3, is DAGVTQSPTHLIKTRGQQVTLRCSPKSGHDTVSWYQQALGQGPQFIFQYYEEEERQRGNFPDRFSGHQFPNYSSELNVNALLLGDSALYLCASRPRQVDTDTQYFGPGTRLTVL.

Here the CDR3 reads CASSQGFAGSSYEQYF. Written as DNA, the CDR3 is TGTGCCAGCAGCCAAGGTTTCGCAGGGAGCTCCTACGAGCAGTACTTC. The V and J genes are TRBV14 and TRBJ2-7, with D possibly being TRBD1 or TRBD2 (5 bases each). This CDR3 is built from 16 residues. Trimming shortened V by 1 base and J by 0 bases, and 13 bases separated the two germline ends. CDR1 SGHDN and CDR2 FVKESK come from the germline V gene.

V usage is TRBV7-9 and J usage is TRBJ2-7, with D maybe TRBD1 (5 bases). Trimming shortened V by 5 bases and J by 3 bases, and 8 bases separated the two germline ends. The CDR3 runs 12 residues. Per germline, CDR1 SEHNR and CDR2 FQNEAQ (reference sequence). In DNA, the CDR3 is TGTGCCAGCAGCCCGGACATCTACGAGCAGTACTTC. Encoded protein: CASSPDIYEQYF.

V and J are TRBV6-1 and TRBJ2-1, with 7 bases matching TRBD2. Germline CDR1 MNHNS, CDR2 SASEGT. The CDR3 has 19 amino acids. V trimming: 4 bases; J trimming: 0 bases; junction bases outside the gene matches: 15. CDR3 bases: TGTGCCAGCAGTGCCCCGCGGCTAGCGGCACTCCGCTCCTACAATGAGCAGTTCTTC. Protein: CASSAPRLAALRSYNEQFF.

The chain employs TRBV13 and TRBJ2-5; 8 nucleotides line up with TRBD2. V gave up 3 bases and J gave up 4 bases; unmatched junction bases: 10. CDR1 PRHDT and CDR2 FYEKMQ come from the germline V gene (reference sequence). The CDR3 has 16 amino acids. The CDR3 here is CASSFLQRERGETQYF. Here the CDR3 DNA reads TGTGCCAGCAGCTTCCTACAGCGGGAGAGGGGAGAGACCCAGTACTTC.

The rearrangement joins TRBV4-1 to TRBJ1-1; no clear D. This CDR3 contains 14 residues. Germline CDR1 reads MGHRA; CDR2 reads YSYEKL. Deletions cut 6 bases from V and 3 bases from J, with 14 bases between. CDR3 protein: CASRRLYGHTEAFF. The CDR3 DNA reads TGCGCCAGCAGGCGCCTATATGGCCACACTGAAGCTTTCTTT.

The CDR3 nucleotides read TGTGCCAGCAGCTTTGTAGCAGGTGGGGCCAACGTCCTGACTTTC. Its protein product is CASSFVAGGANVLTF. This rearrangement joins TRBV7-9 to TRBJ2-6; D unresolved. The CDR3 totals 15 residues. In germline, CDR1 is SEHNR, CDR2 FQNEAQ (reference sequence). V was clipped by 3 bases and J by 3 bases, with 9 bases between them.

The V gene is TRBV28, the J gene TRBJ1-5, with 7 bases fitting TRBD1. Germline CDR1 reads MDHEN; CDR2 reads SYDVKM. The trim removed 8 bases at V and 0 bases at J, leaving 7 bases unmatched. This CDR3 region has 15 residues. The CDR3 is CASRPQGDSNQPQHF. The CDR3 coding sequence is TGTGCCAGCCGACCCCAGGGGGATAGCAATCAGCCCCAGCATTTT.

The rearrangement uses TRBV7-8 and TRBJ2-2; possible D gene TRBD1, 6 bases. Trimming removed 2 bases from V and 0 bases from J, with 19 bases in between. There are 19 residues in the CDR3. CDR1 is SGHVS, CDR2 FQNEAQ, per germline. CDR3 in amino acids: CASSLREAHRDTNTGELFF. The CDR3 nucleotides are TGTGCCAGCAGCTTAAGGGAAGCCCACAGGGACACGAACACCGGGGAGCTGTTTTTT. The full variable domain, in which reference TRBV7-8 and TRBJ2-2 provide the parts outside the CDR3, is GAGVSQSPRYKVAKRGQDVALRCDPISGHVSLFWYQQALGQGPEFLTYFQNEAQLDKSGLPSDRFFAERPEGSVSTLKIQRTQQEDSAVYLCASSLREAHRDTNTGELFFGEGSRLTVL.

This clone occurred once. This CDR3 reads CASSLASTGTAIGYF. CDR3 nucleotide sequence: TGTGCCAGCAGCTTAGCGAGTACCGGGACAGCTATCGGGTATTTT. The chain uses TRBV7-9 and TRBJ2-3, with 7 bases matching TRBD1. The CDR3 runs 15 residues. The V and J ends lost 0 bases and 14 bases, in that order; junction bases with no gene match: 14. In germline, CDR1 is SEHNR, CDR2 FQNEAQ (reference sequence).

The chain employs TRBV4-3 and TRBJ1-1; D gene unclear. CDR3 length equals 14 residues. Germline CDR1 LGHNA, CDR2 YSLEER. V lost 0 bases to trimming and J lost 5 bases, with 10 bases between them. The CDR3 bases are TGCGCCAGCAGCCAAGATTGGGTAGGAACTGAAGCTTTCTTT. This encodes CASSQDWVGTEAFF.

This clone has only one observation. The J gene is TRBJ1-2, the V gene TRBV2, with D hard to call. Looked up from germline, CDR1 is SNHLY and CDR2 is FYNNEI. V shed 10 bases and J shed 6 bases, with 15 bases lying between them. The length of the CDR3 is 12 residues. The CDR3 is CATRREANGYTF. The DNA of the CDR3 is TGTGCCACCCGCCGAGAGGCCAATGGCTACACCTTC.

This rearrangement joins TRBV7-9 to TRBJ1-2; D call uncertain. CDR1 SEHNR and CDR2 FQNEAQ come from the germline V gene (reference sequence). Trimming shortened V by 5 bases and J by 4 bases, and 14 bases separated the two germline ends. The CDR3 totals 14 residues. CDR3 bases: TGTGCCAGCAGCCAAGTGACGGGAAGCTATGGCTACACCTTC. This encodes CASSQVTGSYGYTF.

V and J are TRBV6-1 and TRBJ2-1; D is ambiguous. The CDR3 contains 15 residues. CDR1 MNHNS and CDR2 SASEGT come from the germline V gene. The germline V and J ends were trimmed by 2 bases and 6 bases, with 14 bases remaining between them. Here the CDR3 reads CASSEYPAGGNEQFF. CDR3 sequence (DNA): TGTGCCAGCAGTGAATACCCGGCAGGCGGCAATGAGCAGTTCTTC.

The J gene is TRBJ2-7, the V gene TRBV6-1, with no clear D. This CDR3 has 16 residues. V lost 1 base, J lost 1 base, and 14 bases lay in between. Germline-derived CDR1 and CDR2 are MNHNS and SASEGT. This CDR3 is CASSEGLGSGSYEQYF. DNA of the CDR3: TGTGCCAGCAGTGAAGGTTTGGGTTCTGGGTCCTACGAGCAGTACTTC.

The chain couples TRBV9 to TRBJ1-4; 9 bases agree with TRBD1. CDR3 length: 14 amino acids. The junction had 6 bases not matched to a gene; V was cut back by 4 bases and J by 8 bases. CDR1 is SGDLS, CDR2 YYNGEE, per germline. The CDR3 bases are TGTGCCAGCAGCCCGGGACAGGGAAGAGAAAAACTGTTTTTT. As protein: CASSPGQGREKLFF.

The V call is TRBV15, the J call TRBJ2-2, with unresolved D. Trimming shortened V by 7 bases and J by 1 base, and 7 bases separated the two germline ends. The CDR3 has 13 residues. CDR1 is LNHNV, CDR2 YYDKDF, per germline (reference sequence). Written as DNA, the CDR3 is TGTGCCACCACGGCAGAGAACACCGGGGAGCTGTTTTTT. Protein sequence: CATTAENTGELFF.

The rearrangement joins TRBV4-3 to TRBJ2-7, with 7 bases aligning to TRBD2. Germline CDR1 is LGHNA and CDR2 is YSLEER. The length of the CDR3 is 14 residues. V gave up 0 bases and J gave up 5 bases; unmatched junction bases: 4. CDR3 in DNA: TGCGCCAGCAGCCAAGAGTGGGAGGGAGACGAGCAGTACTTC. It specifies CASSQEWEGDEQYF.

The sample holds one count of this clone. The chain joins TRBV27 to TRBJ2-6; 9 positions agree with TRBD1. Germline V lookup: CDR1 MNHEY, CDR2 SMNVEV (reference sequence). The junction had 3 bases not matched to a gene; V was cut back by 6 bases and J by 0 bases. CDR3 length equals 16 residues. The DNA for the CDR3 is TGTGCCAGCAGCTGGGACAGGGACTCTGGGGCCAACGTCCTGACTTTC. The encoded protein is CASSWDRDSGANVLTF. The whole variable domain, remainder taken from reference TRBV27 and TRBJ2-6, is EAQVTQNPRYLITVTGKKLTVTCSQNMNHEYMSWYRQDPGLGLRQIYYSMNVEVTDKGDVPEGYKVSRKEKRNFPLILESPSPNQTSLYFCASSWDRDSGANVLTFGAGSRLTVL.

The chain joins TRBV4-2 to TRBJ2-2; D unresolved. V was pared by 3 bases and J by 6 bases, with 20 bases between. The CDR3 spans 17 residues. CDR1 and CDR2 from the germline V gene are LGHNA and YNFKEQ. As DNA, the CDR3 is TGTGCCAGCAGCCAGGTTGAATTTGCCTCGATCCCCGGGGAGCTGTTTTTT. It encodes CASSQVEFASIPGELFF.

V usage is TRBV27 and J usage is TRBJ2-3; D not resolved. V lost 4 bases and J 6 bases, leaving 14 bases between the germline ends. The CDR3 consists of 14 residues. CDR1 is MNHEY, CDR2 SMNVEV, per germline (reference sequence). DNA of the CDR3: TGTGCCAGCAGTTCCTCACGAATATCGGATACGCAGTATTTT. This codes for CASSSSRISDTQYF.

In this sample, this clone turned up a few times. The CDR3 region is CASSYQYEQFF. CDR3 bases: TGTGCCAGCAGTTACCAGTATGAGCAGTTCTTC. This chain uses TRBV6-1 with TRBJ2-1; D is uncertain. Germline CDR1 MNHNS, CDR2 SASEGT. The length of the CDR3 is 11 residues. Trimming took 5 bases from V and 8 from J, leaving 7 bases between them.

The chain is built from TRBV7-9 and TRBJ1-4, with 8 bases matching TRBD1. The CDR3 extends over 15 amino acids. Germline CDR1 reads SEHNR; CDR2 reads FQNEAQ (reference sequence). J gave up 4 bases and V 5 bases, and 6 bases lay outside the gene matches. This CDR3 is CASSTPTGGNEKLFF. In nucleotides, the CDR3 is TGTGCCAGCAGCACCCCCACAGGGGGTAATGAAAAACTGTTTTTT.

This sequence joins TRBV29-1 and TRBJ2-1; weak D call: TRBD2 (6 bases). V was trimmed by 5 bases and J by 8 bases, leaving 16 bases between them. Germline V gives CDR1 SQVTM, CDR2 ANQGSEA. The CDR3 loop spans 13 amino acids. For the CDR3, the DNA is TGCAGCGTTCTCCGGGACTCCGGGGATGAGCAGTTCTTC. It translates to CSVLRDSGDEQFF.

The chain links TRBV28 to TRBJ1-5, with D perhaps TRBD1 (5 bases). The CDR3 has 14 amino acids. With 6 bases removed from V and 4 bases from J, the gap between germline ends came to 13 bases. CDR1 is MDHEN and CDR2 is SYDVKM in the germline V gene. The CDR3 DNA follows: TGTGCCAGCAGGGGGGGAGCGGGGAATCAGCCCCAGCATTTT. Its translation is CASRGGAGNQPQHF.

CDR3 DNA sequence: TGCGCCAGCAGCTCGCCAGGGTTAAATGAAAAACTGTTTTTT. It specifies CASSSPGLNEKLFF. The rearrangement joins TRBV5-1 to TRBJ1-4; D may be TRBD1 (5 bases). The V gene lost 3 bases and the J gene lost 5 bases, with 11 bases spanning the gap. The CDR3 has 14 amino acids. Germline lookup yields CDR1 SGHRS and CDR2 YFSETQ.

The CDR3 DNA follows: TGTGCCTGGAGTTCCTGGACAGGGGGCATATCTGTCACTGAAGCTTTCTTT. Translation gives CAWSSWTGGISVTEAFF. The chain links TRBV30 to TRBJ1-1, with 11 bases identical to TRBD1. After removal of 2 bases from V and 4 bases from J, the junction contained 12 bases not matched to a gene. Germline CDR1 GTSNPN, CDR2 SVGIG (reference sequence). This CDR3 region has 17 residues.

CDR3 loop: CATSVGSYEQYF. The CDR3 nucleotides read TGTGCCACTAGCGTAGGTTCCTACGAGCAGTACTTC. This chain connects TRBV11-2 to TRBJ2-7; D possibly corresponds to TRBD2 (6 bases). The germline V and J ends were trimmed by 10 bases and 1 base, with 11 bases remaining between them. CDR1 SGHAT and CDR2 FQNNGV come from the germline V gene. This CDR3 has 12 residues.

This clone came up once. This chain joins TRBV6-5 and TRBJ2-1; 9 bases are a match to TRBD1. The CDR3 is 15 amino acids. V was pared by 2 bases and J by 6 bases, with 5 bases of the junction left unmatched. Germline values: CDR1 MNHEY, CDR2 SVGAGI. The CDR3, as DNA: TGTGCCAGCAGTTACCCCGGGACAGGGCTCAATGAGCAGTTCTTC. It encodes CASSYPGTGLNEQFF.